The 3 T cell receptor beta chains below come from one sample, sequenced in a study of molecular identifiers for immune sequencing clone quantification. Using its own MiXCR run on the PCR reads, TCRdb lists one record per CDR3 protein. The table lists approximately 500,000 distinct CDR3 sequences, 25% of them singletons. Sequencing was done on a sample of naive CD8+ T cells from blood, with Jurkat cell RNA spiked in. As to subset: FACS-sorted CD8+CD4-CCR7+CD45RA+ naive T cells. The receptors here all came from a human donor in good health. Some libraries in this study had Jurkat cell RNA spiked in.

This clonotype was recorded many times. The chain carries TRBV12-5 and TRBJ2-3; 11 bases are shared with TRBD2. Losses at the gene ends were 9 bases for V and 3 bases for J; bases not matched to a gene: 2. The CDR3 covers 13 residues. CDR1 is LGHNT, CDR2 FRNRAP, per germline. CDR3 amino acids: CASTSGGTDTQYF. In nucleotides, the CDR3 is TGTGCTAGCACTAGCGGGGGAACAGATACGCAGTATTTT.

The chain joins TRBV20-1 to TRBJ2-1, with 14 bases identical to TRBD2. Germline CDR1 and CDR2: DFQATT and SNEGSKA (reference sequence). This CDR3 comprises 16 residues. Trimming cost V 0 bases and J 10 bases; bases outside gene matches: 8. CDR3 in amino acids: CSARDLRTSGRMEQFF. Here the CDR3 DNA reads TGCAGTGCTAGAGATTTGCGGACTAGCGGGAGGATGGAGCAGTTCTTC.

This clonotype was found many times. This rearrangement joins TRBV7-9 to TRBJ2-7; D might be TRBD2 (5 bases). The length of the CDR3 is 14 residues. Germline CDR1 and CDR2: SEHNR and FQNEAQ (reference sequence). The ends were cut back, 0 bases at V and 2 bases at J, with 8 bases in the middle. The CDR3 DNA sequence: TGTGCCAGCAGCTTAGCGACTAAGCCCTACGAGCAGTACTTC. It codes for CASSLATKPYEQYF.